Shown below are 3 T cell receptor beta chains from a single sample sequenced in a study of blood T cell repertoires in COVID-19. Using immunoSEQ multiplex PCR, the repertoire was profiled, and TCRdb retains in-frame clones only, with some absent. The data contain about 210,000 clones, 84% of them singletons. Source material: peripheral blood. These receptors originate from a woman aged 45-60 years with active or convalescent COVID-19.

The chain recombines TRBV2 with TRBJ1-6; TRBD1 is a possible D gene (6 bases). The CDR3 is 13 residues long. CDR1 and CDR2 from the germline V gene are SNHLY and FYNNEI. Trimming left V 8 bases short and J 9 bases short, with 14 bases between. This CDR3 reads CASQQGESSPLHF. DNA for the CDR3: TGTGCCAGCCAACAGGGCGAAAGTTCACCCCTCCACTTT.

The chain combines TRBV11-2 with TRBJ2-2; tentative D call: TRBD1 (5 bases). Germline CDR1 and CDR2: SGHAT and FQNNGV. The germline V and J ends were trimmed by 4 bases and 2 bases, with 8 bases remaining between them. The CDR3 is made up of 14 amino acids. CDR3 nucleotide sequence: TGTGCCAGCAGCTCAGGACAAAACACCGGGGAGCTGTTTTTT. Its translation is CASSSGQNTGELFF.

This chain uses TRBV5-1 with TRBJ2-4; D perhaps matches TRBD1 (5 bases). The CDR3 sequence is 13 residues long. V lost 3 bases to trimming and J lost 1 base, with 5 bases between them. The germline CDR1 and CDR2 sequences are SGHRS and YFSETQ. CDR3 sequence: CASSSGAKNIQYF. The CDR3 region has the DNA TGCGCCAGCAGCTCAGGGGCCAAAAACATTCAGTACTTC.